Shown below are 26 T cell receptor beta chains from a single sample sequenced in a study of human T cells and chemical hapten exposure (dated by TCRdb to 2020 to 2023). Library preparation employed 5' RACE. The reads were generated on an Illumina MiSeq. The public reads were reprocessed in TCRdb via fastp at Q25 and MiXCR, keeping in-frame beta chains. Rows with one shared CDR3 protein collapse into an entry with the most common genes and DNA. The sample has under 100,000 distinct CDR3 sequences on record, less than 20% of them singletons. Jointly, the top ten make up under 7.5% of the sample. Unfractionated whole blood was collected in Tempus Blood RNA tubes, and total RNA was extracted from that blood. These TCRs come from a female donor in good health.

This CDR3 reads CASSKTSFSYNEQFF. The CDR3 nucleotides are TGTGCCAGCAGCAAGACTTCGTTCTCCTACAATGAGCAGTTCTTC. The chain couples TRBV12-3 or TRBV12-4 to TRBJ2-1; unclear D gene. V was pared by 6 bases and J by 0 bases, with 12 bases between. This CDR3 has 15 amino acids.

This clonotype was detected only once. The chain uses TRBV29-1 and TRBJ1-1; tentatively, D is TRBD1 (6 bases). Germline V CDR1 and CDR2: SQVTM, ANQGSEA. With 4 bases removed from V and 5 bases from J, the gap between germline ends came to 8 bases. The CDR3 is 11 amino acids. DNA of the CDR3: TGCAGCGTTGGAGGGGGTACTGAAGCTTTCTTT. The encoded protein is CSVGGGTEAFF.

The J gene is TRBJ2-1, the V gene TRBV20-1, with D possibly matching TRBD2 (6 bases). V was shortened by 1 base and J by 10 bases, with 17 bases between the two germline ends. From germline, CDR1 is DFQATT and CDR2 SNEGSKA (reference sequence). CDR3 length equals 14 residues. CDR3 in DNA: TGCAGTGCTAGAGCGGAGGGACGGAGCGGGGAGCAGTTCTTC. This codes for CSARAEGRSGEQFF.

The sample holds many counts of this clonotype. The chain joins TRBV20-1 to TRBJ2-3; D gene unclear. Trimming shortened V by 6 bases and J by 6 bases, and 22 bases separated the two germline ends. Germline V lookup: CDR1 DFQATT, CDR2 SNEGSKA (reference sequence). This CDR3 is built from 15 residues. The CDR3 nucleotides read TGCAGTGCCGATGGACGGTTACCCCAGTGGGATACGCAGTATTTT. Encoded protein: CSADGRLPQWDTQYF.

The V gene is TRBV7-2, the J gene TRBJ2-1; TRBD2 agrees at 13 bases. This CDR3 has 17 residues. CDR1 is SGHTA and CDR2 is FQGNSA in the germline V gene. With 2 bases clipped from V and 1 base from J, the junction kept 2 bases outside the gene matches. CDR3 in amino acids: CASSLRGLAGSYNEQFF. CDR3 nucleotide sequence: TGTGCCAGCAGCTTAAGGGGACTAGCGGGATCCTACAATGAGCAGTTCTTC.

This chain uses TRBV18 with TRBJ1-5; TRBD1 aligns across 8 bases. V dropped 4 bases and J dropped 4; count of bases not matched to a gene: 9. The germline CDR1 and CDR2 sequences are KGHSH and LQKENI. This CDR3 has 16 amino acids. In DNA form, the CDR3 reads TGTGCCAGCTCACTTTACCAAGGACAGGGTAATCAGCCCCAGCATTTT. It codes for CASSLYQGQGNQPQHF.

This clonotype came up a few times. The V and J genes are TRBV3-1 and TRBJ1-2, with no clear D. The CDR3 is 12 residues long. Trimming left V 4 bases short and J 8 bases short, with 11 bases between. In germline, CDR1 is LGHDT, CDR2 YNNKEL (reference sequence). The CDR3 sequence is CASSLWPDGYTF. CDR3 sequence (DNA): TGTGCCAGCAGCCTGTGGCCCGACGGCTACACCTTC. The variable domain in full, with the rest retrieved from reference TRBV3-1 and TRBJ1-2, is DTAVSQTPKYLVTQMGNDKSIKCEQNLGHDTMYWYKQDSKKFLKIMFSYNNKELIINETVPNRFSPKSPDKAHLNLHINSLELGDSAVYFCASSLWPDGYTFGSGTRLTVV.

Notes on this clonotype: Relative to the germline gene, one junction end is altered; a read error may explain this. The CDR3 region has the DNA TGTGCCAGCTGCCTAGCGGGGGGCTACGAGAAGTACTTC. This codes for CASCLAGGYEKYF. V usage is TRBV6-1 and J usage is TRBJ2-7; TRBD2 aligns across 11 bases. CDR1 MNHNS and CDR2 SASEGT come from the germline V gene. This CDR3 has 13 amino acids.

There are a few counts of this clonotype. The CDR3 reads CAISDRGNTEAFF. CDR3 coding DNA: TGTGCCATCAGTGACAGGGGGAACACTGAAGCTTTCTTT. The chain employs TRBV10-3 and TRBJ1-1; D perhaps matches TRBD1 (6 bases). Germline V gene sequence: CDR1 ENHRY, CDR2 SYGVKD. Trimming left V 3 bases short and J 1 base short, with 6 bases between. The CDR3 totals 13 residues.

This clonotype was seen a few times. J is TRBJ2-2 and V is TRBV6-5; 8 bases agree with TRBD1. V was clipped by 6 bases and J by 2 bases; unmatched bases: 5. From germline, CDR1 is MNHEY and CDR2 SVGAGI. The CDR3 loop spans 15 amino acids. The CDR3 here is CASRAQGVNTGELFF. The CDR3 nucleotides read TGTGCCAGCAGGGCACAGGGGGTAAACACCGGGGAGCTGTTTTTT.

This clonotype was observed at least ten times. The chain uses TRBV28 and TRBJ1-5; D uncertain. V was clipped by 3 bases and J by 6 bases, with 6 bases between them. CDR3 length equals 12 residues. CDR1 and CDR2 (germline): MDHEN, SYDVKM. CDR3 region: CASSFQSQPQHF. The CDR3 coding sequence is TGTGCCAGCAGTTTTCAAAGTCAGCCCCAGCATTTT.

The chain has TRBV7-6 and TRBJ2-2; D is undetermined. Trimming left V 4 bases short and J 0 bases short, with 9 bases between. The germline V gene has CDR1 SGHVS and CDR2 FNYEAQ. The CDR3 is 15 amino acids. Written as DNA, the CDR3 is TGTGCCAGCAGCTCGGGTCCTTCGAACACCGGGGAGCTGTTTTTT. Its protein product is CASSSGPSNTGELFF.

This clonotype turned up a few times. The CDR3 spells CASSSIGAYEQYF. The CDR3 DNA reads TGTGCCAGCAGCTCGATAGGGGCCTACGAGCAGTACTTC. This rearrangement joins TRBV6-5 to TRBJ2-7; possibly TRBD1 for D (5 bases). V shed 6 bases and J shed 2 bases, with 11 bases lying between them. Germline V gives CDR1 MNHEY, CDR2 SVGAGI. This CDR3 has 13 residues.

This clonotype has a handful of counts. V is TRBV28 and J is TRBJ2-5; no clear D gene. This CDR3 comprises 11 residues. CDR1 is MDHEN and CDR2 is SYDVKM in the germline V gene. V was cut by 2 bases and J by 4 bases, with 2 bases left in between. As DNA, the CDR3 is TGTGCCAGCAGTTTAGTAGAGACCCAGTACTTC. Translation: CASSLVETQYF.

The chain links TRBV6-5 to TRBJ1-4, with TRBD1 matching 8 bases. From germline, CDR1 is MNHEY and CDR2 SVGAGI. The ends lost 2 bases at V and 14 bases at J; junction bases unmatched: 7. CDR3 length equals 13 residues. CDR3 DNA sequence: TGTGCCAGCAGTTACCGACAGGGGTTTATTCTGTTTTTT. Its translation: CASSYRQGFILFF.

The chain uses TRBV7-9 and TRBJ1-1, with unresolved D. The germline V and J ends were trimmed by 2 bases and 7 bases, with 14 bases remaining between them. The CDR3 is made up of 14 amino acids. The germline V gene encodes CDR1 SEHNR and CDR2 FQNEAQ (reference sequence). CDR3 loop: CASSLSAGQSEAFF. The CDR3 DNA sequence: TGTGCCAGCAGCTTATCGGCCGGGCAGAGTGAAGCTTTCTTT. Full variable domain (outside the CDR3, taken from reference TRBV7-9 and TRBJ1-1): DTGVSQNPRHKITKRGQNVTFRCDPISEHNRLYWYRQTLGQGPEFLTYFQNEAQLEKSRLLSDRFSAERPKGSFSTLEIQRTEQGDSAMYLCASSLSAGQSEAFFGQGTRLTVV.

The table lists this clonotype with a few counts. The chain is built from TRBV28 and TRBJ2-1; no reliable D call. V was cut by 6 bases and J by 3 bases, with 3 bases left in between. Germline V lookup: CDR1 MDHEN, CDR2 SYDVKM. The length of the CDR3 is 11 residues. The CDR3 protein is CASRYYNEQFF. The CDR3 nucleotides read TGTGCCAGCAGATACTACAATGAGCAGTTCTTC.

In DNA, the CDR3 is TGTGCCAGCAGTTTATTACTTGGTGAAAAACTGTTTTTT. It translates to CASSLLLGEKLFF. This sequence joins TRBV12-3 or TRBV12-4 and TRBJ1-4; no reliable D call. V lost 2 bases and J lost 7, with 8 bases in between. This CDR3 has 13 amino acids.

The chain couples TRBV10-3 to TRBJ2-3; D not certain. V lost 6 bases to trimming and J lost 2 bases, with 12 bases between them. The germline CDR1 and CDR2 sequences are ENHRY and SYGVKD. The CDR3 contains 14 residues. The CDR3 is CAIRRTGDTDTQYF. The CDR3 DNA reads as TGTGCCATCAGAAGAACTGGAGACACAGATACGCAGTATTTT.

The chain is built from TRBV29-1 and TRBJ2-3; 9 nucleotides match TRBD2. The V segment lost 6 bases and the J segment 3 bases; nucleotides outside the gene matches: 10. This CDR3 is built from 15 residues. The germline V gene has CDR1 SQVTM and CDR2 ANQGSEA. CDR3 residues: CSVGRSSGNTDTQYF. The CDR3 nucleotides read TGCAGCGTCGGAAGATCTAGCGGGAATACAGATACGCAGTATTTT.

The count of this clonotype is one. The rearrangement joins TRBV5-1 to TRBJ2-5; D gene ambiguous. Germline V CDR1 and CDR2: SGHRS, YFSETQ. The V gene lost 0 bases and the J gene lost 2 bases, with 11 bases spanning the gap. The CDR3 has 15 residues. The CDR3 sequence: CASSLAWVLQETQYF. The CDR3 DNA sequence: TGCGCCAGCAGCTTGGCCTGGGTCTTACAAGAGACCCAGTACTTC.

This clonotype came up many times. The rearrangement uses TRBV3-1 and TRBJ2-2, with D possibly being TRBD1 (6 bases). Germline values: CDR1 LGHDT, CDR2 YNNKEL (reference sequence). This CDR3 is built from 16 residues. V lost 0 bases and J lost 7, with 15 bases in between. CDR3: CASSQEGRGIHGELFF. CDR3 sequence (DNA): TGTGCCAGCAGCCAAGAAGGCAGGGGAATTCACGGGGAGCTGTTTTTT.

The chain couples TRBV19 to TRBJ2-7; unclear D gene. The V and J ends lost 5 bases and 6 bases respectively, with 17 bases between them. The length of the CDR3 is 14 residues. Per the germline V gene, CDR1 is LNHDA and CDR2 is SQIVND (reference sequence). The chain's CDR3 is CASSSTFLGGEQYF. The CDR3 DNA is TGTGCCAGTAGTTCGACTTTCTTGGGTGGCGAGCAGTACTTC. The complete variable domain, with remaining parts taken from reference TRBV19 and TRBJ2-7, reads DGGITQSPKYLFRKEGQNVTLSCEQNLNHDAMYWYRQDPGQGLRLIYYSQIVNDFQKGDIAEGYSVSREKKESFPLTVTSAQKNPTAFYLCASSSTFLGGEQYFGPGTRLTVT.

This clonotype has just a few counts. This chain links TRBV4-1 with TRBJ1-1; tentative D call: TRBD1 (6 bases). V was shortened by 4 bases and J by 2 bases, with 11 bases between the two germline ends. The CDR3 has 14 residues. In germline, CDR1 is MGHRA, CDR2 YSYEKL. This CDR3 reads CASSRLQGNTEAFF. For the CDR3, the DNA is TGCGCCAGCAGCCGTTTACAGGGTAACACTGAAGCTTTCTTT.

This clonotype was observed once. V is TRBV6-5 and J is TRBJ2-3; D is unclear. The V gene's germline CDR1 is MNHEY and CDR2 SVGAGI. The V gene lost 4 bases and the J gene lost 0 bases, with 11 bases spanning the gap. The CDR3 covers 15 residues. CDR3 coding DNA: TGTGCCAGCAGTTTGGACGGTCCTAGCACAGATACGCAGTATTTT. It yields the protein CASSLDGPSTDTQYF.

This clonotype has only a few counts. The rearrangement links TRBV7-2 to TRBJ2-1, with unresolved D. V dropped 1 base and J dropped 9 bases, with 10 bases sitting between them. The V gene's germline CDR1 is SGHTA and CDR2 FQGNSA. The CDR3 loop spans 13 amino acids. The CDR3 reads CASSLGTAREQFF. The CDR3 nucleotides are TGTGCCAGCAGCTTAGGGACCGCCCGTGAGCAGTTCTTC.